This T cell receptor beta chain is drawn from a study of blood T cell repertoires in COVID-19 (dated by TCRdb to 2018 to 2020). About the full investigation: Collaborator samples came from the United States, Italy and Spain and covered acute and convalescent phases of COVID-19. The material from the prospective study consisted of cDNA or gDNA derived from T cells, B-cell-depleted T cells, or PBMCs. Subjects who had been exposed to COVID-19, were actively infected with it, or had recovered from it provided the deeply sampled blood TCRbeta repertoires that made up the dataset. The repertoires were made available in a free public database intended to serve as a resource for research on the immune response to SARS-CoV-2. Samples came from the ongoing ImmuneRACE study (first 160 participants) plus 1,254 subjects from 6 global collaborators. Sample metadata almost always included a de-identified subject ID, COVID-19 status, age in years and sex. Where available, HLA class I and class II types were obtained from metadata supplied by the sample provider rather than from assay-based typing. General findings and caveats noted by the study authors: The quantity of clinical and demographic metadata differed by source and by participant and was supplied without curation.

The immunoSEQ Assay, a bias-controlled multiplex PCR, was used to amplify TCRbeta CDR3 regions from genomic DNA. In the paper's pipeline: Within the assay, amplification of reference gene primers was used to estimate how many nucleated cells each sample contained. Sequence reads were collapsed and filtered to measure the absolute abundance of every unique TCRbeta CDR3 rearrangement. For each sample, productive Simpson clonality was calculated as the square root of Simpson's diversity index across productive rearrangements. As stored in TCRdb, this immuneACCESS dataset retains in-frame rearrangements with V and J assigned. A fraction of the clones does not appear; measured against another copy, unresolved V genes explain less than half of the discrepancy, and the remainder lacks a known reason. That table is the source of V, J and clone size, and D and trimming were worked out from the DNA. The sample yields some 170,000 clones; 70% to 90% were counted once. Approximately 11% of the sample goes to the ten largest clones.

The collaborating institutions used their own protocols to collect whole blood in K2EDTA tubes. For TCRbeta analysis, collaborators shipped samples in one of three forms: frozen whole blood, isolated PBMCs, or DNA extracted from either of those sample types. This clone was counted only a few times. Its antigen is still unknown. Per-base qualities were not stored, and no clone one base away is much larger. This clonotype was obtained from a human donor in a cohort sampled during active COVID-19. The sequenced material came from peripheral blood.

Here the CDR3 is given as CASSQDYTGELFF. Read as DNA, the sequence is TGTGCCAGCAGCCAAGACTACACCGGGGAGCTGTTTTTT. The V gene is TRBV6-2 or TRBV6-3 and the J gene is TRBJ2-2, with the D gene call left open. V is clipped by 6 bases and J by 3 bases, and the sequence between their germline boundaries is 8 bases long. There are 13 amino acids in the CDR3, from cysteine to phenylalanine inclusive. Solely the CDR3 DNA is kept, with 39 bases framed from the first base. The CDR1 and CDR2 encoded by the germline V gene are MNHEY and SVGEGT.